This entry lists 18 T cell receptor beta chains sequenced from one sample in a study of blood T cells in healthy people across ages (dated by TCRdb to the mid-2010s). The method was 5' RACE. Sequenced using an Illumina HiSeq 2500. A second PCR of about 6 to 11 cycles was run with a J-beta primer mix and a sample-barcoded 5' primer. The public reads were quality trimmed at Q25 with fastp and then assembled into clones with MiXCR by TCRdb, keeping productive beta chains. Under each unique CDR3 protein, matching rows form one entry showing the most common genes and DNA. In all, the sample holds 1.5 million to 2 million distinct CDR3 sequences, and roughly 49% of those were seen once. Less than 2.5% of the sample rests with the top ten. Material: blood. Receptors originate from a woman aged 40 to 50 in good health.

This clonotype showed up just a few times. The chain joins TRBV7-8 to TRBJ2-1; D possibly matches TRBD1 or TRBD2 (5 bases each). CDR3 length: 16 residues. Germline V CDR1 and CDR2: SGHVS, FQNEAQ. Trimming removed 4 bases at V and 4 bases at J, with 17 bases between. The CDR3 DNA sequence: TGTGCCAGCAGCTCGTGGGACGTTCGGCGGTACAATGAGCAGTTCTTC. It translates to CASSSWDVRRYNEQFF.

CDR3 loop: CASSYKGTAGTKAFF. CDR3 nucleotide sequence: TGTGCCAGCAGCTACAAGGGGACTGCAGGGACTAAAGCTTTCTTT. V and J are TRBV28 and TRBJ1-1, with D perhaps TRBD1 (5 bases). Germline V gene data show CDR1 as MDHEN and CDR2 as SYDVKM. V lost 6 bases and J 9 bases, leaving 23 bases between the germline ends. This CDR3 has 15 amino acids.

This clonotype occurred a few times. V is TRBV20-1 and J is TRBJ2-1; 10 bases agree with TRBD2. Germline values: CDR1 DFQATT, CDR2 SNEGSKA (reference sequence). CDR3 length: 12 residues. V lost 6 bases, J lost 14 bases, and 10 bases stayed unmatched. CDR3 residues: CSAIVLAGIKFF. In DNA form, the CDR3 reads TGCAGTGCCATAGTACTAGCGGGGATCAAGTTCTTC.

Of note for this clonotype: The CDR3 does not end in the conserved phenylalanine or tryptophan, so this is likely a read error. V is TRBV5-1 and J is TRBJ2-1; 8 bases are shared with TRBD1. The length of the CDR3 is 14 residues. Germline trimming cut 2 bases from V and 8 bases from J; bases unmatched to any gene: 6. Germline V lookup: CDR1 SGHRS, CDR2 YFSETQ. The CDR3 DNA follows: TGCGCCAGCAGCTTTCCACAGGGGGGCGATGAGCAGTTCTTG. Encoded protein: CASSFPQGGDEQFL.

The chain links TRBV12-3 or TRBV12-4 to TRBJ1-1; D is uncertain. This CDR3 region has 13 residues. V lost 4 bases to trimming and J lost 4 bases, with 10 bases between them. The CDR3 spells CASSYQLLTEAFF. In DNA form, the CDR3 reads TGTGCCAGCAGTTATCAGCTGCTCACTGAAGCTTTCTTT.

This clonotype has just a few counts. The V call is TRBV27, the J call TRBJ2-3, with TRBD2 matching 7 bases. The CDR3 spans 17 residues. CDR1 and CDR2 from the germline V gene are MNHEY and SMNVEV (reference sequence). With V trimmed by 0 bases and J by 2 bases, 8 bases remained unmatched. The DNA of the CDR3 is TGTGCCAGCAGTTTATCGAGGGCGGGGGTGCCCACAGATACGCAGTATTTT. It translates to CASSLSRAGVPTDTQYF.

The chain carries TRBV7-9 and TRBJ1-6; 7 nucleotides match TRBD1. V dropped 5 bases and J dropped 7; count of bases not matched to a gene: 5. The CDR3 consists of 14 residues. CDR1 and CDR2 from the germline V gene are SEHNR and FQNEAQ (reference sequence). The DNA of the CDR3 is TGTGCCAGCAGCCTCCGGGACAGAAATTCACCCCTCCACTTT. Amino acid sequence: CASSLRDRNSPLHF.

The V and J genes are TRBV4-1 and TRBJ2-7; D is ambiguous. Germline V gene data show CDR1 as MGHRA and CDR2 as YSYEKL. This CDR3 comprises 15 residues. Trimming pared 0 bases from V and 3 bases from J, leaving 12 bases between. The CDR3 nucleotides are TGCGCCAGCAGCCAAGAAAGGAGAGCTTACTACGAGCAGTACTTC. Amino acids: CASSQERRAYYEQYF.

This chain joins TRBV27 and TRBJ1-6; TRBD1 matches at 7 bases. The J segment lost 0 bases and the V segment lost 5 bases, leaving 7 bases of the junction unmatched. This CDR3 is 17 amino acids long. Looked up from germline, CDR1 is MNHEY and CDR2 is SMNVEV (reference sequence). CDR3 sequence (DNA): TGTGCCAGCAGTCCCCAACAGGGGTACTCCTATAATTCACCCCTCCACTTT. Its protein is CASSPQQGYSYNSPLHF.

The rearrangement links TRBV11-3 to TRBJ2-1; D could derive from TRBD1 or TRBD2 (5 bases each). Deletions cut 5 bases from V and 9 bases from J, with 26 bases between. CDR3 length: 17 amino acids. Germline CDR1 is SGHNT and CDR2 is YENEEA. The CDR3 region is CASSPRKGPTQWGEQFF. In DNA, the CDR3 is TGTGCCAGCAGCCCCCGCAAGGGACCAACACAATGGGGTGAGCAGTTCTTC. Combining the CDR3 with reference TRBV11-3 and TRBJ2-1 gives the whole variable domain EAGVVQSPRYKIIEKKQPVAFWCNPISGHNTLYWYLQNLGQGPELLIRYENEEAVDDSQLPKDRFSAERLKGVDSTLKIQPAELGDSAVYLCASSPRKGPTQWGEQFFGPGTRLTVL.

The chain has TRBV20-1 and TRBJ2-5; 10 bases map to TRBD1. With 3 bases clipped from V and 5 bases from J, the junction kept 9 bases outside the gene matches. This CDR3 has 15 residues. Germline V gives CDR1 DFQATT, CDR2 SNEGSKA (reference sequence). For the CDR3, the DNA is TGCAGTGCTAGGCCCCCGACAGGGGGCAGGGAGACCCAGTACTTC. Its translation is CSARPPTGGRETQYF.

This chain uses TRBV5-1 with TRBJ2-4; 8 nucleotides line up with TRBD1. There are 19 residues in the CDR3. The germline V gene has CDR1 SGHRS and CDR2 YFSETQ. Unmatched junction bases numbered 17, after V lost 6 bases and J lost 0 bases. The CDR3 bases are TGCGCCAGCACCCTGACACAGGGGGGCGGGGTACTAGCCAAAAACATTCAGTACTTC. Residues: CASTLTQGGGVLAKNIQYF.

The rearrangement uses TRBV28 and TRBJ2-5; TRBD2 might be the D (5 bases). Trimming left V 6 bases short and J 5 bases short, with 19 bases between. This CDR3 contains 15 residues. The germline CDR1 and CDR2 sequences are MDHEN and SYDVKM. CDR3 residues: CASRPAGRLTETQYF. In DNA, the CDR3 is TGTGCCAGCAGGCCTGCGGGCAGGTTGACGGAGACCCAGTACTTC. Looking up the rest from reference TRBV28 and TRBJ2-5 gives the full variable domain: DVKVTQSSRYLVKRTGEKVFLECVQDMDHENMFWYRQDPGLGLRLIYFSYDVKMKEKGDIPEGYSVSREKKERFSLILESASTNQTSMYLCASRPAGRLTETQYFGPGTRLLVL.

In its sample, this clonotype was seen a few times. The chain joins TRBV6-6 to TRBJ1-2; no definite D call. Germline V CDR1 and CDR2: MNHNY, SVGAGI (reference sequence). V lost 3 bases, J lost 8 bases, and 7 bases lay in between. The CDR3 is 11 amino acids. CDR3 sequence: CASSYEFGYTF. CDR3 DNA: TGTGCCAGCAGTTATGAGTTCGGCTACACCTTC.

The chain employs TRBV24-1 and TRBJ2-1; TRBD2 matches 8 bases. Germline lookup yields CDR1 KGHDR and CDR2 SFDVKD. There are 14 residues in the CDR3. Losses at the gene ends were 5 bases for V and 7 bases for J; bases not matched to a gene: 6. The CDR3 coding sequence is TGTGCCACCAGTGCCCGACTAGCGAGGAATGAGCAGTTCTTC. Encoded protein: CATSARLARNEQFF.

This clonotype was counted between two and nine times. The chain recombines TRBV20-1 with TRBJ2-5; 7 bases line up with TRBD1. The CDR3 has 14 amino acids. Germline V gives CDR1 DFQATT, CDR2 SNEGSKA (reference sequence). V was clipped by 2 bases and J by 2 bases; unmatched bases: 5. Written as DNA, the CDR3 is TGCAGTGCTAGACAGGGGGAGTTGCAAGAGACCCAGTACTTC. Its protein is CSARQGELQETQYF.

V gene TRBV6-5 combines with J gene TRBJ1-2; 8 nucleotides line up with TRBD1. Germline V gene data show CDR1 as MNHEY and CDR2 as SVGAGI. The CDR3 is made up of 16 amino acids. Trimming cost V 0 bases and J 4 bases; bases outside gene matches: 7. CDR3 DNA sequence: TGTGCCAGCAGTTACTCCGGGCAGGGGGCGGGCTATGGCTACACCTTC. Amino acid sequence: CASSYSGQGAGYGYTF.

This clonotype was seen repeatedly, ten times or more. The V gene is TRBV5-5, the J gene TRBJ1-2, with unresolved D. V was cut by 2 bases and J by 1 base, with 6 bases left in between. This CDR3 spans 13 amino acids. CDR1 is SGHKS and CDR2 is YYEKEE in the germline V gene (reference sequence). CDR3 bases: TGTGCCAGCAGCTTAGCAGATAACTATGGCTACACCTTC. This sequence encodes CASSLADNYGYTF. Based on the CDR3 plus reference TRBV5-5 and TRBJ1-2, the full variable domain is DAGVTQSPTHLIKTRGQQVTLRCSPISGHKSVSWYQQVLGQGPQFIFQYYEKEERGRGNFPDRFSARQFPNYSSELNVNALLLGDSALYLCASSLADNYGYTFGSGTRLTVV.